Shown below are 31 T cell receptor beta chains from a single sample sequenced in a study of blood T cell repertoires in COVID-19 (dated by TCRdb to the early 2020s). Libraries were prepared through the immunoSEQ multiplex PCR assay. TCRdb mirrors the immuneACCESS table, restricted to in-frame sequences. Some clones are absent from its copies; in checked studies, under half trace to an unresolved V gene, and the reason for the others is unknown. This sample is represented by approximately 72,000 clones; around nine tenths of them were singletons. The ten most abundant clones make up around 13% of the sample. Sequencing was performed on peripheral blood. These receptors were collected from a woman aged 60-75 years with acute or convalescent COVID-19.

This clone is a singleton in its sample. V and J are TRBV18 and TRBJ1-2; the match to TRBD1 covers 8 bases. J lost 2 bases, V lost 2 bases, and 13 bases had no gene match. Germline V gives CDR1 KGHSH, CDR2 LQKENI. The CDR3 loop spans 18 amino acids. The CDR3 loop is CASSPTTSQGAGNYGYTF. The CDR3 DNA reads as TGTGCCAGCTCACCAACGACTTCGCAGGGGGCAGGAAACTATGGCTACACCTTC.

The chain employs TRBV18 and TRBJ1-1; D is possibly TRBD1 (6 bases). The germline V and J ends were trimmed by 2 bases and 1 base, with 11 bases remaining between them. The CDR3 loop spans 15 amino acids. From germline, CDR1 is KGHSH and CDR2 LQKENI. The CDR3 nucleotides read TGTGCCAGCTCACCAAGACAGGTGGGGAACACTGAAGCTTTCTTT. Translated, it gives CASSPRQVGNTEAFF. Using reference TRBV18 and TRBJ1-1 for the parts outside the CDR3, the full variable domain is NAGVMQNPRHLVRRRGQEARLRCSPMKGHSHVYWYRQLPEEGLKFMVYLQKENIIDESGMPKERFSAEFPKEGPSILRIQQVVRGDSAAYFCASSPRQVGNTEAFFGQGTRLTVV.

CDR3 protein: CASTPGQGGSETQYF. CDR3 sequence (DNA): TGTGCCAGCACCCCCGGACAGGGAGGGTCGGAGACCCAGTACTTC. The chain combines TRBV2 with TRBJ2-5; a weak D match, TRBD1 (8 bases). The CDR3 spans 15 residues. Germline V gene data show CDR1 as SNHLY and CDR2 as FYNNEI. V was clipped by 7 bases and J by 5 bases, with 20 bases between them.

The rearrangement links TRBV3-1 (or the pseudogene TRBV3-2) to TRBJ2-1; 8 nucleotides line up with TRBD2. Germline CDR1 reads LGHDT; CDR2 reads YNNKEL (reference sequence). The CDR3 spans 13 residues. With V trimmed by 6 bases and J by 5 bases, 3 bases remained unmatched. The CDR3 here is CASRSGGNNEQFF. The CDR3, as DNA: TGTGCCAGCAGGTCGGGGGGGAACAATGAGCAGTTCTTC.

This clone was seen just once. The V and J genes are TRBV18 and TRBJ2-5; D not resolved. The V gene lost 3 bases and the J gene lost 1 base, with 6 bases spanning the gap. Germline loops: CDR1 KGHSH, CDR2 LQKENI. This CDR3 comprises 13 residues. CDR3 residues: CASSPIGQETQYF. The CDR3, as DNA: TGTGCCAGCTCACCCATCGGCCAAGAGACCCAGTACTTC.

The chain recombines TRBV18 with TRBJ2-5; a weak D match, TRBD1 (5 bases). Between the trimmed V and J ends, which lost 3 bases and 3 bases, there was a span of 5 bases. Germline loops: CDR1 KGHSH, CDR2 LQKENI. The CDR3 length is 12 residues. CDR3 loop: CASSPTEETQYF. Here the CDR3 DNA reads TGTGCCAGCTCACCGACAGAAGAGACCCAGTACTTC.

This chain joins TRBV2 and TRBJ1-1; D not resolved. The CDR3 has 14 residues. V lost 5 bases and J lost 1, with 11 bases in between. In germline, CDR1 is SNHLY, CDR2 FYNNEI. The CDR3 DNA is TGTGCCAGCAGTACCGGGATGCCGAACACTGAAGCTTTCTTT. Amino acids: CASSTGMPNTEAFF.

The chain is built from TRBV5-8 and TRBJ1-4; D gene uncertain. V lost 6 bases, J lost 7 bases, and 13 bases lay in between. CDR1 is SGHTS, CDR2 YDEGEE, per germline. CDR3 length equals 13 residues. In DNA, the CDR3 is TGTGCCAGCATAACCGGGAGAGGTGAAAAACTGTTTTTT. This gives the protein CASITGRGEKLFF.

This clone was seen only a few times. This chain uses TRBV18 with TRBJ2-1; TRBD2 might be the D (5 bases). Trimming took off 6 bases at V and 4 bases at J, with 13 bases between the two ends. Germline assignment: CDR1 KGHSH and CDR2 LQKENI. The CDR3 covers 14 residues. The CDR3 loop is CASSPPSGYNEQFF. In DNA form, the CDR3 reads TGTGCCAGCTCGCCTCCCAGCGGATACAATGAGCAGTTCTTC.

This chain uses TRBV2 with TRBJ1-1; TRBD1 might be the D (6 bases). CDR3 length: 13 residues. CDR1 is SNHLY, CDR2 FYNNEI, per germline. V dropped 6 bases and J dropped 11 bases, with 19 bases sitting between them. The chain's CDR3 is CASRRLQGELAFF. CDR3 DNA sequence: TGTGCCAGCAGGAGACTACAGGGAGAGTTGGCTTTCTTT.

The V and J genes are TRBV3-1 (or the pseudogene TRBV3-2) and TRBJ2-2, with 7 bases lining up with TRBD1. With 6 bases clipped from V and 1 base from J, the junction kept 8 bases outside the gene matches. CDR1 is LGHDT, CDR2 YNNKEL, per germline (reference sequence). The length of the CDR3 is 16 residues. CDR3 protein: CASRLRTGQNTGELFF. In DNA, the CDR3 is TGTGCCAGCAGACTAAGGACAGGCCAGAACACCGGGGAGCTGTTTTTT.

V usage is TRBV19 and J usage is TRBJ2-5; 9 bases match TRBD2. The trim removed 6 bases at V and 1 base at J, leaving 3 bases unmatched. The CDR3 loop spans 14 amino acids. From germline, CDR1 is LNHDA and CDR2 SQIVND (reference sequence). The CDR3 nucleotides are TGTGCCAGTAGCCTAGCGGGGCTCCAAGAGACCCAGTACTTC. It specifies CASSLAGLQETQYF.

J is TRBJ2-3 and V is TRBV29-1; perhaps TRBD1 as D (5 bases). The CDR3 sequence is 11 residues long. Trimming took 4 bases from V and 4 from J, leaving 6 bases between them. Germline-derived CDR1 and CDR2 are SQVTM and ANQGSEA. This CDR3 is CSVGGPDTQYF. The CDR3 coding sequence is TGCAGCGTTGGGGGCCCAGATACGCAGTATTTT.

J is TRBJ2-5 and V is TRBV18; 8 nucleotides agree with TRBD2. The trim removed 4 bases at V and 2 bases at J, leaving 6 bases unmatched. From germline, CDR1 is KGHSH and CDR2 LQKENI. The CDR3 is 15 residues long. The CDR3 region has the DNA TGTGCCAGCTCACGCCGGACTAGCCTACAAGAGACCCAGTACTTC. This translates into CASSRRTSLQETQYF.

The J gene is TRBJ2-2, the V gene TRBV28; 7 positions agree with TRBD2. Unmatched junction bases numbered 3, after V lost 10 bases and J lost 1 base. The CDR3 contains 13 residues. Per the germline V gene, CDR1 is MDHEN and CDR2 is SYDVKM. CDR3 bases: TGTGCCACCTGGGAGGGGAACACCGGGGAGCTGTTTTTT. It specifies CATWEGNTGELFF.

The V gene is TRBV5-1, the J gene TRBJ2-5, with D perhaps matching TRBD1 (5 bases). Deletions cut 3 bases from V and 4 bases from J, with 13 bases between. The germline gives CDR1 SGHRS, CDR2 YFSETQ. This CDR3 contains 14 residues. CDR3 in amino acids: CASSSATGVETQYF. The CDR3 DNA reads TGCGCCAGCAGCTCCGCTACAGGTGTAGAGACCCAGTACTTC.

The chain uses TRBV28 and TRBJ2-5, with 8 bases that match TRBD2. The CDR3 extends over 15 amino acids. The germline V gene encodes CDR1 MDHEN and CDR2 SYDVKM. Trimming at V came to 4 bases and at J to 2 bases, leaving 6 bases not matched to a gene. The CDR3 DNA sequence: TGTGCCAGCAGTTCCCCCCTAGCGGGTCAAGAGACCCAGTACTTC. Translation gives CASSSPLAGQETQYF.

The chain uses TRBV9 and TRBJ1-6; TRBD1 is a possible D gene (5 bases). The germline gives CDR1 SGDLS, CDR2 YYNGEE. This CDR3 contains 15 residues. V lost 3 bases and J lost 8, with 15 bases in between. CDR3 DNA: TGTGCCAGCAGCGCCCTACAGGACCCCGATTCACCCCTCCACTTT. Encoded protein: CASSALQDPDSPLHF.

The gene calls are TRBV29-1 and TRBJ2-5, with D maybe TRBD2 (6 bases). Germline assignment: CDR1 SQVTM and CDR2 ANQGSEA. Trimming took off 4 bases at V and 4 bases at J, with 13 bases between the two ends. The CDR3 length is 13 residues. DNA for the CDR3: TGCAGCGTTGGTGGGCAGGGAGGAGAGACCCAGTACTTC. It specifies CSVGGQGGETQYF.

The chain recombines TRBV3-1 (or the pseudogene TRBV3-2) with TRBJ1-2; 8 bases fit TRBD1. Germline V gene data show CDR1 as LGHDT and CDR2 as YNNKEL (reference sequence). This CDR3 comprises 16 residues. The ends lost 4 bases at V and 4 bases at J; junction bases unmatched: 11. The CDR3 nucleotides are TGTGCCAGCAGCCCCTGGGACAGGCCGATGGTCTATGGCTACACCTTC. As protein: CASSPWDRPMVYGYTF.

V is TRBV9 and J is TRBJ1-1; D unclear. This CDR3 contains 14 residues. Germline-derived CDR1 and CDR2 are SGDLS and YYNGEE. The ends were cut back, 3 bases at V and 3 bases at J, with 12 bases in the middle. Here the CDR3 reads CASSGQATHTEAFF. Here the CDR3 DNA reads TGTGCCAGCAGCGGCCAGGCAACGCACACTGAAGCTTTCTTT.

The rearrangement joins TRBV5-1 to TRBJ2-7; a weak D match, TRBD1 (6 bases). Trimming shortened V by 4 bases and J by 3 bases, and 20 bases separated the two germline ends. Germline values: CDR1 SGHRS, CDR2 YFSETQ. This CDR3 is 16 amino acids long. This CDR3 is CASSPSTGTRGYEQYF. CDR3 sequence (DNA): TGCGCCAGCAGCCCGTCAACCGGGACAAGAGGCTACGAGCAGTACTTC.

The gene calls are TRBV7-2 and TRBJ1-5; unclear D gene. The CDR3 has 15 residues. Looked up from germline, CDR1 is SGHTA and CDR2 is FQGNSA. The ends were cut back, 1 base at V and 10 bases at J, with 17 bases in the middle. As DNA, the CDR3 is TGTGCCAGCAGCTTAGAAGCGCAATCAATCAGCCCCCAGCATTTT. Its protein is CASSLEAQSISPQHF.

The J gene is TRBJ1-3, the V gene TRBV5-5; no clear D gene. Trimming removed 0 bases at V and 1 base at J, with 8 bases between. The germline V gene encodes CDR1 SGHKS and CDR2 YYEKEE (reference sequence). The CDR3 sequence is 15 residues long. The CDR3, as DNA: TGTGCCAGCAGCTTGGGCCTCGGGTCTGGAAACACCATATATTTT. It yields the protein CASSLGLGSGNTIYF.

The chain recombines TRBV6-4 with TRBJ2-5; 10 bases match TRBD2. Germline CDR1 reads MRHNA; CDR2 reads SNTAGT. V lost 4 bases and J lost 0; bases outside the gene matches: 8. There are 17 residues in the CDR3. The CDR3 loop is CASSVIAGGLYQETQYF. As DNA, the CDR3 is TGTGCCAGCAGTGTAATAGCGGGGGGTTTGTACCAAGAGACCCAGTACTTC.

The V gene is TRBV3-1 (or the pseudogene TRBV3-2), the J gene TRBJ1-3; D is unclear. The CDR3 is 16 amino acids. The ends were cut back, 4 bases at V and 0 bases at J, with 13 bases in the middle. The germline V gene encodes CDR1 LGHDT and CDR2 YNNKEL (reference sequence). CDR3 DNA: TGTGCCAGCAGCCCAAATACGCGCTCCTCTGGAAACACCATATATTTT. Protein sequence: CASSPNTRSSGNTIYF.

A few counts support this clone. The chain uses TRBV12-5 and TRBJ2-3; D gene uncertain. This CDR3 has 11 amino acids. With 10 bases removed from V and 7 bases from J, the gap between germline ends came to 12 bases. CDR1 is LGHNT, CDR2 FRNRAP, per germline. This CDR3 reads CATTNLNTQYF. In DNA, the CDR3 is TGTGCTACAACCAACCTAAATACGCAGTATTTT.

A word on this clone: The DNA is omitted, as the CDR3 cannot be located on it reliably, and the CDR3 follows TCRdb's listing. The CDR3 protein is CASSSSRGYNSPLHF. J is TRBJ1-6 and V is TRBV27. Germline V CDR1 and CDR2: MNHEY, SMNVEV (reference sequence). The CDR3 sequence runs 15 residues, both termini included.

The V gene is TRBV27, the J gene TRBJ2-3; a weak D match, TRBD2 (6 bases). Germline assignment: CDR1 MNHEY and CDR2 SMNVEV (reference sequence). The CDR3 is made up of 14 amino acids. Trimming stripped 2 bases from V and 3 bases from J, with 9 bases between. The DNA of the CDR3 is TGTGCCAGCAGTTTAGGGCTAGCGACAGATACGCAGTATTTT. Its translation is CASSLGLATDTQYF.

The count of this clone is one. The chain is built from TRBV6-5 and TRBJ2-7, with TRBD1 identical over 10 bases. The V gene's germline CDR1 is MNHEY and CDR2 SVGAGI. J gave up 4 bases and V 2 bases, and 5 bases lay outside the gene matches. This CDR3 is 15 amino acids long. The DNA of the CDR3 is TGTGCCAGCAGTTACATAGGACAGGGGGGATACGAGCAGTACTTC. Its translation is CASSYIGQGGYEQYF.

V gene TRBV29-1 combines with J gene TRBJ2-7; the match to TRBD1 covers 7 bases. The V gene end was trimmed by 6 bases and the J gene end by 0 bases; junction bases not matched to a gene: 11. This CDR3 comprises 15 residues. Germline CDR1 SQVTM, CDR2 ANQGSEA. The CDR3 region has the DNA TGCAGCGTAAAGATCAGGGGGAGAGGCTCCTACGAGCAGTACTTC. As protein: CSVKIRGRGSYEQYF.